This is a list of T cell receptor beta chains from one sample in a study of cytomegalovirus exposure and HLA in healthy donors. Clones were read by immunoSEQ multiplex PCR, and TCRdb kept only the in-frame ones, dropping some. Of tens of thousands of clones in the sample, approximately 68% are singletons; the top ten hold 5% to 6.5%. The sequenced material came from PBMCs. The receptors derive from a man aged 25 to 45 in good health and CMV-seronegative. CDR3s include the opening cysteine and the closing phenylalanine or tryptophan. The D gene is left open where the match is weak. The listing skips clone size in some rows; elsewhere it reads once, few, many or a size class.

V gene: TRBV2; clone size: -; J gene: TRBJ2-1; D gene: TRBD2; CDR3 length: 14; CDR3 protein: CASSATSGVEEQFF; CDR3 DNA: TGTGCCAGCAGTGCTACTAGCGGGGTGGAGGAGCAGTTCTTC
V gene: TRBV5-6; clone size: -; J gene: TRBJ2-7; D gene: -; CDR3 length: 15; CDR3 protein: CASSPALGNRYEQYF; CDR3 DNA: TGTGCCAGCAGCCCAGCCCTCGGGAACCGTTACGAGCAGTACTTC
V gene: TRBV10-2; clone size: medium-sized; J gene: TRBJ2-4; D gene: -; CDR3 length: 15; CDR3 protein: CASSEGLLAKNIQYF; CDR3 DNA: TGCGCCAGCAGTGAGGGCCTTCTAGCCAAAAACATTCAGTACTTC
V gene: TRBV20-1; clone size: once; J gene: TRBJ2-7; D gene: -; CDR3 length: 10; CDR3 protein: CSARGGEQYF; CDR3 DNA: TGCAGTGCTAGGGGGGGCGAGCAGTACTTC
V gene: TRBV30; clone size: -; J gene: TRBJ1-1; D gene: TRBD1; CDR3 length: 12; CDR3 protein: CAWRDRYSEAFF; CDR3 DNA: TGTGCCTGGCGGGACAGGTACTCTGAAGCTTTCTTT
V gene: TRBV5-1; clone size: -; J gene: TRBJ2-2; D gene: TRBD2; CDR3 length: 20; CDR3 protein: CASSPPGLAGGPYFTGELFF; CDR3 DNA: TGCGCCAGCAGCCCCCCGGGACTAGCGGGAGGGCCTTATTTTACCGGGGAGCTGTTTTTT
V gene: TRBV6-1; clone size: -; J gene: TRBJ2-2; D gene: -; CDR3 length: 17; CDR3 protein: CASSDRQGLANTGELFF; CDR3 DNA: TGTGCCAGCAGTGACCGGCAGGGACTGGCGAACACCGGGGAGCTGTTTTTT
V gene: TRBV12-5; clone size: -; J gene: TRBJ1-1; D gene: -; CDR3 length: 18; CDR3 protein: CASGLAGTPKEVNTEAFF; CDR3 DNA: TGTGCTAGTGGTTTGGCAGGGACACCAAAGGAGGTGAACACTGAAGCTTTCTTT
V gene: TRBV5-6; clone size: -; J gene: TRBJ2-3; D gene: -; CDR3 length: 15; CDR3 protein: CASSATGPSTDTQYF; CDR3 DNA: TGTGCCAGCAGCGCAACAGGGCCCAGCACAGATACGCAGTATTTT
V gene: TRBV6-5; clone size: -; J gene: TRBJ2-7; D gene: TRBD2; CDR3 length: 15; CDR3 protein: CASSYSREAVYEQYF; CDR3 DNA: TGTGCCAGCAGTTACTCACGGGAGGCCGTCTACGAGCAGTACTTC
V gene: TRBV5-1; clone size: once; J gene: TRBJ2-2; D gene: -; CDR3 length: 15; CDR3 protein: CASSLREQNTGELFF; CDR3 DNA: TGCGCCAGCAGCTTACGGGAGCAGAACACCGGGGAGCTGTTTTTT
V gene: TRBV7-9; clone size: -; J gene: TRBJ2-7; D gene: TRBD1; CDR3 length: 14; CDR3 protein: CASSVSGTVVEQYF; CDR3 DNA: TGTGCCAGCAGCGTTTCCGGGACAGTCGTCGAGCAGTACTTC
V gene: TRBV11-2; clone size: -; J gene: TRBJ2-5; D gene: -; CDR3 length: 12; CDR3 protein: CASSLVEETQYF; CDR3 DNA: TGTGCCAGCAGCTTGGTAGAAGAGACCCAGTACTTC
V gene: TRBV19; clone size: -; J gene: TRBJ2-7; D gene: TRBD2; CDR3 length: 15; CDR3 protein: CASRLAGGGSYEQYF; CDR3 DNA: TGTGCCAGTAGACTAGCGGGAGGAGGGTCCTACGAGCAGTACTTC
V gene: TRBV29-1; clone size: -; J gene: TRBJ2-1; D gene: TRBD2; CDR3 length: 15; CDR3 protein: CSVEGGSGSYNEQFF; CDR3 DNA: TGCAGCGTTGAAGGCGGGAGTGGATCCTACAATGAGCAGTTCTTC
V gene: TRBV4-1; clone size: few; J gene: TRBJ2-2; D gene: -; CDR3 length: 15; CDR3 protein: CASSQAQDYPGELFF; CDR3 DNA: TGCGCCAGCAGCCAAGCACAGGACTATCCCGGGGAGCTGTTTTTT
V gene: TRBV7-2; clone size: -; J gene: TRBJ2-7; D gene: TRBD2; CDR3 length: 15; CDR3 protein: CASSLALAGVYEQYF; CDR3 DNA: TGTGCCAGCAGCTTAGCCCTAGCGGGAGTCTACGAGCAGTACTTC
V gene: TRBV6-5; clone size: -; J gene: TRBJ2-1; D gene: -; CDR3 length: 12; CDR3 protein: CASSYKGHEQFF; CDR3 DNA: TGTGCCAGCAGTTACAAGGGACACGAGCAGTTCTTC
V gene: TRBV29-1; clone size: -; J gene: TRBJ2-6; D gene: TRBD2; CDR3 length: 19; CDR3 protein: CSVDIRTSGFLSGANVLTF; CDR3 DNA: TGCAGCGTTGATATCAGGACTAGCGGGTTTCTCTCTGGGGCCAACGTCCTGACTTTC
V gene: TRBV5-6; clone size: -; J gene: TRBJ1-3; D gene: -; CDR3 length: 14; CDR3 protein: CASRQLVSGNTIYF; CDR3 DNA: TGTGCCAGCAGACAGTTAGTCTCTGGAAACACCATATATTTT
V gene: TRBV2; clone size: -; J gene: TRBJ2-1; D gene: -; CDR3 length: 14; CDR3 protein: CASKTDTRYNEQFF; CDR3 DNA: TGTGCCAGCAAGACGGACACGCGATACAATGAGCAGTTCTTC
V gene: TRBV28; clone size: -; J gene: TRBJ2-7; D gene: -; CDR3 length: 13; CDR3 protein: CASRSTGLYEQYF; CDR3 DNA: TGTGCCAGCAGGTCGACAGGTCTCTACGAGCAGTACTTC
V gene: TRBV7-7; clone size: -; J gene: TRBJ2-5; D gene: -; CDR3 length: 14; CDR3 protein: CASSPQGLQETQYF; CDR3 DNA: TGTGCCAGCAGCCCCCAGGGGTTGCAAGAGACCCAGTACTTC
V gene: TRBV30; clone size: -; J gene: TRBJ2-6; D gene: -; CDR3 length: 15; CDR3 protein: CAWSVKVSGANVLTF; CDR3 DNA: TGTGCCTGGAGTGTTAAGGTCTCTGGGGCTAACGTCCTGACTTTC
V gene: TRBV11-3; clone size: -; J gene: TRBJ2-1; D gene: -; CDR3 length: 13; CDR3 protein: CASSLNPRDEQFF; CDR3 DNA: TGTGCCAGCAGCTTAAATCCGCGGGACGAGCAGTTCTTC
V gene: TRBV6-5; clone size: few; J gene: TRBJ1-2; D gene: TRBD1; CDR3 length: 16; CDR3 protein: CASSYPGQGLVYGYTF; CDR3 DNA: TGTGCCAGCAGCTACCCGGGACAGGGTTTGGTATATGGCTACACCTTC
V gene: TRBV2; clone size: -; J gene: TRBJ2-1; D gene: TRBD1; CDR3 length: 12; CDR3 protein: CASAPQGSEQFF; CDR3 DNA: TGTGCCAGCGCACCACAGGGGAGTGAGCAGTTCTTC
V gene: TRBV19; clone size: -; J gene: TRBJ1-1; D gene: -; CDR3 length: 14; CDR3 protein: CASSVNSQNTEAFF; CDR3 DNA: TGTGCCAGTAGTGTAAACAGTCAAAACACTGAAGCTTTCTTT
V gene: TRBV6-1; clone size: -; J gene: TRBJ2-7; D gene: -; CDR3 length: 14; CDR3 protein: CASSEGRSIHEQYF; CDR3 DNA: TGTGCCAGCAGTGAAGGCAGGTCAATCCACGAGCAGTACTTC
V gene: TRBV6-4; clone size: -; J gene: TRBJ2-2; D gene: TRBD1; CDR3 length: 17; CDR3 protein: CASSLGQGAVGTGELFF; CDR3 DNA: TGTGCCAGCAGTCTAGGACAGGGGGCAGTTGGCACCGGGGAGCTGTTTTTT
V gene: TRBV5-1; clone size: few; J gene: TRBJ2-2; D gene: TRBD1; CDR3 length: 15; CDR3 protein: CASSLGQGNIGELFF; CDR3 DNA: TGCGCCAGCAGCTTGGGACAGGGCAATATCGGGGAGCTGTTTTTT
V gene: TRBV19; clone size: -; J gene: TRBJ2-2; D gene: TRBD1; CDR3 length: 15; CDR3 protein: CASSFRQGVSGELFF; CDR3 DNA: TGTGCCAGTAGTTTCCGACAGGGCGTAAGCGGGGAGCTGTTTTTT
V gene: TRBV7-6; clone size: -; J gene: TRBJ2-1; D gene: TRBD2; CDR3 length: 16; CDR3 protein: CASSLGTSGRDYEQFF; CDR3 DNA: TGTGCCAGCAGCTTAGGGACTAGCGGGAGGGACTATGAGCAGTTCTTC
V gene: TRBV28; clone size: -; J gene: TRBJ2-7; D gene: -; CDR3 length: 11; CDR3 protein: CASAGSREQYF; CDR3 DNA: TGTGCCAGCGCAGGGTCCCGCGAGCAGTACTTC
V gene: TRBV10-3; clone size: -; J gene: TRBJ2-7; D gene: -; CDR3 length: 14; CDR3 protein: CAISEVSAGYEQYF; CDR3 DNA: TGTGCCATCAGTGAAGTCTCAGCAGGCTACGAGCAGTACTTC
V gene: TRBV18; clone size: -; J gene: TRBJ1-1; D gene: -; CDR3 length: 13; CDR3 protein: CASSPPATAGAFF; CDR3 DNA: TGTGCCAGCTCACCACCAGCTACTGCGGGAGCTTTCTTT
V gene: TRBV7-2; clone size: -; J gene: TRBJ1-5; D gene: -; CDR3 length: 15; CDR3 protein: CASSLVGQSNQPQHF; CDR3 DNA: TGTGCCAGCAGCTTAGTTGGGCAAAGCAATCAGCCCCAGCATTTT
V gene: TRBV6-4; clone size: -; J gene: TRBJ2-2; D gene: TRBD2; CDR3 length: 15; CDR3 protein: CASSGTSGSTGELFF; CDR3 DNA: TGTGCCAGCAGTGGGACTAGCGGGAGCACCGGGGAGCTGTTTTTT
V gene: TRBV27; clone size: -; J gene: TRBJ1-4; D gene: TRBD1; CDR3 length: 15; CDR3 protein: CASSSTGQGDEKLFF; CDR3 DNA: TGTGCCAGCAGTTCTACCGGACAGGGGGATGAAAAACTGTTTTTT
V gene: TRBV5-4; clone size: -; J gene: TRBJ2-5; D gene: -; CDR3 length: 14; CDR3 protein: CASRPLGTAERGDF; CDR3 DNA: TGTGCCAGCAGACCATTAGGGACAGCCGAAAGGGGGGACTTC